These 21 T cell receptor beta chains share one sample of origin, sequenced in a study of OX40 agonist ivuxolimab in advanced cancers. Data came from immunoSEQ multiplex PCR; TCRdb stores just in-frame clones and leaves some out. Here the sample spans fewer than 100,000 clones, around 88% being singletons. The input for sequencing was CD4+ or CD8+ T cells sorted from blood, taken in a trial of the OX40 agonist ivuxolimab. The source of these receptors is an adult with an advanced solid tumor such as melanoma, head and neck, liver or kidney cancer.

The chain carries TRBV5-1 and TRBJ2-1; 7 bases map to TRBD1. This CDR3 region has 15 residues. Germline V gene lookup returns CDR1 SGHRS and CDR2 YFSETQ. With V trimmed by 0 bases and J by 5 bases, 5 bases remained unmatched. CDR3 in amino acids: CASSLVGTANNEQFF. The CDR3 DNA sequence: TGCGCCAGCAGCTTGGTAGGGACAGCTAACAATGAGCAGTTCTTC.

The chain employs TRBV7-2 and TRBJ1-2; D is unclear. Per germline, CDR1 SGHTA and CDR2 FQGNSA. The V end lost 4 bases, the J end lost 6 bases, and 9 bases lay between the germline ends. This CDR3 is built from 12 residues. The CDR3 coding sequence is TGTGCCAGCAGCTCCCTAAGGGATGGCTACACCTTC. Residues: CASSSLRDGYTF.

This rearrangement joins TRBV5-1 to TRBJ2-6; D call uncertain. V dropped 0 bases and J dropped 1 base, with 5 bases sitting between them. The length of the CDR3 is 15 residues. The germline CDR1 and CDR2 sequences are SGHRS and YFSETQ. The CDR3 nucleotides are TGCGCCAGCAGCTTGGAACTTTCTGGGGCCAACGTCCTGACTTTC. Translating gives CASSLELSGANVLTF.

The count of this clone is one. The chain carries TRBV2 and TRBJ2-7; 9 bases map to TRBD2. After removal of 6 bases from V and 6 bases from J, the junction contained 6 bases not matched to a gene. The V gene's germline CDR1 is SNHLY and CDR2 FYNNEI. The CDR3 consists of 13 residues. The CDR3 coding sequence is TGTGCCAGCAGCCGACGGACTAGCGCCGAGCAGTACTTC. It specifies CASSRRTSAEQYF.

Written as DNA, the CDR3 is TGTGCCTGCCGGCCAGCTGGTCCGGGTATCCCCACCGGAGAGACCCAGTACTTC. Its translation is CACRPAGPGIPTGETQYF. The chain combines TRBV18 with TRBJ2-5; D is unclear. The germline CDR1 and CDR2 sequences are KGHSH and LQKENI. V lost 11 bases and J lost 4, with 32 bases in between. The CDR3 covers 18 residues.

To note about this clone: A read error may account for a junction end that differs from germline. DNA of the CDR3: TGTGCCAGCAGCTACTCTGGGGGAGTTGGGTACGAGCAGTACTTC. Its protein product is CASSYSGGVGYEQYF. V and J are TRBV6-6 and TRBJ2-7, with D perhaps matching TRBD1 or TRBD2 (5 bases each). This CDR3 has 15 residues. Germline CDR1 MNHNY, CDR2 SVGAGI (reference sequence).

The chain couples TRBV4-2 to TRBJ2-2; 9 nucleotides align to TRBD2. The CDR3 runs to 16 residues. V lost 2 bases to trimming and J lost 6 bases; unmatched junction nucleotides: 7. Germline values: CDR1 LGHNA, CDR2 YNFKEQ. In DNA form, the CDR3 reads TGTGCCAGCAGCCAACGGGGACTAGCTAGCGCCGGGGAGCTGTTTTTT. Translating it yields CASSQRGLASAGELFF.

The genes are TRBV10-3 and TRBJ1-6; D not certain. V lost 6 bases and J lost 7, with 10 bases in between. The germline gives CDR1 ENHRY, CDR2 SYGVKD. The CDR3 is made up of 13 amino acids. The CDR3 loop reads CAIRDRQNSPLHF. DNA for the CDR3: TGTGCCATCAGAGACCGGCAGAATTCACCCCTCCACTTT.

J is TRBJ1-2 and V is TRBV5-1, with 9 bases aligning to TRBD1. CDR1 SGHRS and CDR2 YFSETQ come from the germline V gene. Germline trimming cut 7 bases from V and 4 bases from J; bases unmatched to any gene: 8. CDR3 length: 14 residues. The CDR3 DNA follows: TGCGCCAGCCGCTCGACAGGGGGGACCTATGGCTACACCTTC. Protein product: CASRSTGGTYGYTF.

Note on this clone: The CDR3 ends on some other residue instead of the conserved phenylalanine or tryptophan, so this is likely a read error. The chain carries TRBV18 and TRBJ1-6; D possibly corresponds to TRBD1 (5 bases). This CDR3 has 14 residues. Trimming removed 2 bases at V and 8 bases at J, with 10 bases between. In germline, CDR1 is KGHSH, CDR2 LQKENI. Here the CDR3 reads CASSPDRTDSPLHL. The CDR3 nucleotides are TGTGCCAGCTCACCAGACAGAACAGATTCACCCCTCCACCTT.

The chain couples TRBV5-5 to TRBJ2-7; TRBD1 matches 9 bases. There are 15 residues in the CDR3. Germline V CDR1 and CDR2: SGHKS, YYEKEE (reference sequence). V was pared by 4 bases and J by 4 bases, with 9 bases of the junction left unmatched. The CDR3 DNA reads as TGTGCCAGCAGCATGGGGACAGGGAACCTATACGAGCAGTACTTC. Protein product: CASSMGTGNLYEQYF.

The rearrangement uses TRBV7-3 and TRBJ2-1, with a weak D call TRBD1 (5 bases). Trimming took off 2 bases at V and 7 bases at J, with 12 bases between the two ends. The CDR3 length is 14 residues. CDR1 is SGHTA, CDR2 FQGTGA, per germline. CDR3: CASSLGASQNEQFF. As DNA, the CDR3 is TGTGCCAGCAGCTTAGGGGCCAGTCAAAATGAGCAGTTCTTC.

The chain has TRBV19 and TRBJ2-3; TRBD2 might be the D (6 bases). Trimming pared 5 bases from V and 3 bases from J, leaving 18 bases between. The CDR3 has 16 residues. Germline V gives CDR1 LNHDA, CDR2 SQIVND (reference sequence). DNA for the CDR3: TGTGCCAGTAGTGTAAATTCGGGGGTATGGACAGATACGCAGTATTTT. Encoded protein: CASSVNSGVWTDTQYF.

This rearrangement joins TRBV7-8 to TRBJ1-2, with unresolved D. Trimming took 3 bases from V and 2 from J, leaving 13 bases between them. This CDR3 has 15 amino acids. Germline lookup yields CDR1 SGHVS and CDR2 FQNEAQ. CDR3 in DNA: TGTGCCAGCAGCTTGGGGTGGGGATCGAACTATGGCTACACCTTC. Translation gives CASSLGWGSNYGYTF.

The rearrangement uses TRBV7-9 and TRBJ1-2; 8 bases agree with TRBD1. This CDR3 has 15 residues. Germline V gene data show CDR1 as SEHNR and CDR2 as FQNEAQ (reference sequence). Trimming cost V 1 base and J 5 bases; bases outside gene matches: 6. The CDR3 region has the DNA TGTGCCAGCAGCTTAGAAGACAGGGGCTTTTATGGCTACACCTTC. Translation: CASSLEDRGFYGYTF.

The rearrangement joins TRBV6-1 to TRBJ2-2; 9 bases are shared with TRBD1. Germline V gene sequence: CDR1 MNHNS, CDR2 SASEGT. The CDR3 loop spans 14 amino acids. The V gene end was trimmed by 7 bases and the J gene end by 6 bases; junction bases not matched to a gene: 6. Here the CDR3 reads CASITTGGAGELFF. The CDR3 DNA sequence: TGTGCCAGCATTACTACAGGGGGCGCCGGGGAGCTGTTTTTT.

The chain couples TRBV18 to TRBJ2-5; no clear D. This CDR3 region has 12 residues. Deletions cut 4 bases from V and 5 bases from J, with 8 bases between. Per germline, CDR1 KGHSH and CDR2 LQKENI. The CDR3 DNA follows: TGTGCCAGCTCACAACTTAGGGAGACCCAGTACTTC. Amino acid sequence: CASSQLRETQYF.

This clone appeared a single time. The chain uses TRBV5-4 and TRBJ2-5; 7 bases are shared with TRBD2. CDR3 length: 16 amino acids. Per the germline V gene, CDR1 is SGHNT and CDR2 is YYREEE (reference sequence). Trimming cost V 6 bases and J 2 bases; bases outside gene matches: 13. The CDR3 protein is CASTSWGGGVQETQYF. The CDR3 DNA reads as TGTGCCAGCACCTCATGGGGCGGGGGAGTACAAGAGACCCAGTACTTC.

This chain uses TRBV4-1 with TRBJ1-3; the D is unclear. The CDR3 contains 16 residues. Per the germline V gene, CDR1 is MGHRA and CDR2 is YSYEKL. V was trimmed by 1 base and J by 0 bases, leaving 10 bases between them. The CDR3 DNA reads TGCGCCAGCAGCCAAGTCGTAAGAGCCTCTGGAAACACCATATATTTT. This sequence encodes CASSQVVRASGNTIYF.

The rearrangement uses TRBV2 and TRBJ2-3; 8 bases align to TRBD1. With V trimmed by 7 bases and J by 1 base, 4 bases remained unmatched. Germline assignment: CDR1 SNHLY and CDR2 FYNNEI. The CDR3 is 14 amino acids. CDR3 in amino acids: CASKATGGTDTQYF. CDR3 coding DNA: TGTGCCAGCAAAGCGACAGGGGGCACAGATACGCAGTATTTT.

CDR3 loop: CSVVGGLPYGYTF. The CDR3, as DNA: TGCAGCGTTGTCGGCGGACTCCCCTATGGCTACACCTTC. This chain joins TRBV29-1 and TRBJ1-2, with unresolved D. Germline V gene data show CDR1 as SQVTM and CDR2 as ANQGSEA. This CDR3 comprises 13 residues. V was shortened by 4 bases and J by 4 bases, with 13 bases between the two germline ends. Complete variable domain (other parts from reference TRBV29-1 and TRBJ1-2): SAVISQKPSRDICQRGTSLTIQCQVDSQVTMMFWYRQQPGQSLTLIATANQGSEATYESGFVIDKFPISRPNLTFSTLTVSNMSPEDSSIYLCSVVGGLPYGYTFGSGTRLTVV.